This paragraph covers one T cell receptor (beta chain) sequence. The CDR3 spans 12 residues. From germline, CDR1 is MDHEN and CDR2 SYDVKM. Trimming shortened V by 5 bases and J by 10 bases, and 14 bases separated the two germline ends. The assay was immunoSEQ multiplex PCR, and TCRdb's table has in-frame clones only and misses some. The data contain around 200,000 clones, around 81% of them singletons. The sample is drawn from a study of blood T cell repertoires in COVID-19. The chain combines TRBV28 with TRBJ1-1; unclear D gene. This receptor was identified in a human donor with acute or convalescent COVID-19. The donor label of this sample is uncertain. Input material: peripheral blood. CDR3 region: CASSARERVAFF. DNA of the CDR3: TGTGCCAGCAGTGCCCGAGAGCGGGTAGCTTTCTTT.